This T cell receptor (beta chain) was captured in a study of blood T cell repertoires in COVID-19. As for the study in general: Acute-phase and convalescent COVID-19 samples originated in the United States, Italy and Spain.

Seattle patients were enrolled while actively infected and followed longitudinally. The assay was immunoSEQ multiplex PCR, and TCRdb's table has in-frame clones only and misses some. The data contain under 350,000 clones, 80% to 95% of them singletons. Sample: peripheral blood. This TCR was recovered from a woman aged 25 to 45 with COVID-19, enrolled during active disease.

This chain's CDR3 is CASSLTGAGANVLTF. CDR3 coding DNA: TGTGCCAGCAGCCTGACGGGGGCTGGGGCCAACGTCCTGACTTTC. This rearrangement joins TRBV5-5 to TRBJ2-6; D may be TRBD2 (6 bases). V dropped 4 bases and J dropped 2 bases, with 10 bases sitting between them. This CDR3 spans 15 amino acids. Germline CDR1 is SGHKS and CDR2 is YYEKEE (reference sequence).